These T cell receptor beta chains were read from a single sample in a study of OX40 agonist ivuxolimab in advanced cancers. This table comes from immunoSEQ multiplex PCR, and its TCRdb copy is limited to in-frame clones, with some not included. The sample consists of about 100,000 clones, approximately 87% of them appearing once. The sample here was CD4+ or CD8+ T cells sorted from blood, taken in a trial of the OX40 agonist ivuxolimab. Source of these receptors: an adult with an advanced solid tumor such as melanoma, head and neck, liver or kidney cancer. Both conserved end residues are part of each CDR3. Size is stated for part of the rows, as once, few or many counts, or as a class when the clone is expanded.

CDR3: CASSPLRGERTDFYGYTF; size: .; V: TRBV7-2
CDR3: CAWSVRGPEAFF; size: .; V: TRBV30
CDR3: CASSVAERTLTGELFF; size: .; V: TRBV9
CDR3: CASSPYRFRTGVPNEKLFF; size: .; V: TRBV7-8
CDR3: CASTTSGGTAGYTF; size: .; V: TRBV2
CDR3: CASSGNTIYF; size: .; V: TRBV7-6
CDR3: CASSLGGGRDRGEQYF; size: .; V: TRBV7-9
CDR3: CASSQWARSYGYTF; size: .; V: TRBV4-1
CDR3: CASSSDTLGNTIYF; size: once; V: TRBV7-2
CDR3: CASSLKMWSSGNTIYF; size: .; V: TRBV14
CDR3: CASSLSRTQYF; size: .; V: TRBV5-8
CDR3: CASSIGGAGELFF; size: .; V: TRBV19
CDR3: CASRRRDSNTGELFF; size: .; V: TRBV19
CDR3: CASSSRLTGTVYEQYF; size: .; V: TRBV11-2
CDR3: CASSLVLIRANQPQHF; size: .; V: TRBV19
CDR3: CAIKTATGENYRAFF; size: .; V: TRBV10-3
CDR3: CASSYTGGAGTEAFF; size: .; V: TRBV5-6
CDR3: CASSRQGVAKEYF; size: .; V: TRBV5-5
CDR3: CASSQDLGLISREQYF; size: .; V: TRBV4-3
CDR3: CASTDGPNNIQYF; size: .; V: TRBV19
CDR3: CASSSSGGYGYTF; size: .; V: TRBV5-1
CDR3: CASSLVQGSTQYF; size: .; V: TRBV7-9
CDR3: CSASANSGYTF; size: .; V: TRBV20-1
CDR3: CASSPRKGRNTIYF; size: .; V: TRBV7-2
CDR3: CASRQTSNEQYF; size: .; V: TRBV11-2
CDR3: CASSTQGNQPQHF; size: .; V: TRBV19
CDR3: CASSVQGMGTEAFF; size: .; V: TRBV9
CDR3: CASSQDSREGRVQFF; size: .; V: TRBV4-2
CDR3: CAWSRWAGELFF; size: .; V: TRBV30
CDR3: CASSVDLRDGYTF; size: once; V: TRBV9
CDR3: CASSPQAGVDNEQFF; size: .; V: TRBV19
CDR3: CASGLSGQGFHEQFF; size: .; V: TRBV12-5
CDR3: CASSYTGTALNYGYTF; size: .; V: TRBV6-5
CDR3: CAWKRSRPQTKQYF; size: .; V: TRBV30
CDR3: CASSYVPAGDNQPQHF; size: .; V: TRBV6-6
CDR3: CASSSAGGTGELFF; size: .; V: TRBV5-4
CDR3: CASSQDTAPGGANVLTF; size: .; V: TRBV4-3
CDR3: CASSQGTPGNTIYF; size: .; V: TRBV4-1